The 9 T cell receptor beta chains below were found in one sample sequenced in a study of shared clonotypes between healthy human individuals. Repertoires were generated with immunoSEQ multiplex PCR, while TCRdb's copy carries only in-frame clones and drops some. Found here are about 1.5 million clones, around 98% of them singletons; the top ten hold around 0.47%. What was sequenced was naive CD4+ T cells sorted from blood. Subset defined: CD45RA+ positively selected. The receptors here all came from a man younger than 40 in good health.

The rearrangement uses TRBV7-9 and TRBJ1-5, with D possibly TRBD1 on 5 matching bases. Germline V lookup: CDR1 SEHNR, CDR2 FQNEAQ (reference sequence). The length of the CDR3 is 15 residues. Between the trimmed V and J ends, which lost 5 bases and 5 bases, there was a span of 16 bases. The chain's CDR3 is CASSPGTLRDQPQHF. In DNA form, the CDR3 reads TGTGCCAGCAGCCCCGGGACCCTCCGGGATCAGCCCCAGCATTTT. Full variable domain (rest looked up from reference TRBV7-9 and TRBJ1-5): DTGVSQNPRHKITKRGQNVTFRCDPISEHNRLYWYRQTLGQGPEFLTYFQNEAQLEKSRLLSDRFSAERPKGSFSTLEIQRTEQGDSAMYLCASSPGTLRDQPQHFGDGTRLSIL.

This rearrangement joins TRBV29-1 to TRBJ1-2, with no clear D. Trimming pared 6 bases from V and 4 bases from J, leaving 18 bases between. Germline values: CDR1 SQVTM, CDR2 ANQGSEA. This CDR3 has 14 amino acids. Here the CDR3 DNA reads TGCAGCGTCCTAGAGGTGGTGGGAGGCTATGGCTACACCTTC. Translated, it gives CSVLEVVGGYGYTF.

J is TRBJ2-7 and V is TRBV28, with a weak D call TRBD1 (5 bases). CDR3 length: 18 amino acids. Germline lookup yields CDR1 MDHEN and CDR2 SYDVKM. Trimming stripped 3 bases from V and 4 bases from J, with 25 bases between. The chain's CDR3 is CASSFKGLDRFLGYEQYF. In nucleotides, the CDR3 is TGTGCCAGCAGTTTTAAAGGGCTCGACAGATTCCTTGGGTACGAGCAGTACTTC.

The chain is built from TRBV10-3 and TRBJ2-7, with 7 bases aligning to TRBD2. This CDR3 region has 13 residues. CDR1 and CDR2 from the germline V gene are ENHRY and SYGVKD. The V segment lost 7 bases and the J segment 6 bases; nucleotides outside the gene matches: 9. The CDR3 region is CAITLGEGFEQYF. The CDR3 DNA follows: TGTGCCATCACCCTCGGGGAGGGGTTCGAGCAGTACTTC.

The rearrangement uses TRBV4-2 and TRBJ2-5, with D unresolved. This CDR3 is 13 amino acids long. Trimming removed 0 bases from V and 4 bases from J, with 6 bases in between. Germline CDR1 and CDR2: LGHNA and YNFKEQ. The CDR3 sequence is CASSQDVGETQYF. The CDR3 DNA sequence: TGTGCCAGCAGCCAAGACGTTGGAGAGACCCAGTACTTC.

Only one count was recorded for this clone. The chain links TRBV18 to TRBJ2-5; 7 nucleotides line up with TRBD1. CDR1 is KGHSH, CDR2 LQKENI, per germline. The V segment lost 6 bases and the J segment 4 bases; nucleotides outside the gene matches: 11. The CDR3 loop spans 15 amino acids. The CDR3 reads CASSPRQGQAETQYF. The CDR3 bases are TGTGCCAGCTCCCCTAGACAAGGACAGGCAGAGACCCAGTACTTC.

V usage is TRBV7-3 and J usage is TRBJ2-3; D is uncertain. V lost 0 bases and J lost 0, with 7 bases in between. CDR1 is SGHTA, CDR2 FQGTGA, per germline. The CDR3 contains 15 residues. The CDR3 is CASSLTATSTDTQYF. Written as DNA, the CDR3 is TGTGCCAGCAGCTTAACAGCAACTAGCACAGATACGCAGTATTTT.

V usage is TRBV5-1 and J usage is TRBJ2-3; D call uncertain. Germline CDR1 SGHRS, CDR2 YFSETQ. V was pared by 8 bases and J by 0 bases, with 16 bases between. The CDR3 is made up of 15 amino acids. CDR3 sequence reads: CASYDQVGSTDTQYF. The CDR3 bases are TGCGCCAGTTACGACCAGGTGGGAAGCACAGATACGCAGTATTTT. Complete variable domain (other parts from reference TRBV5-1 and TRBJ2-3): KAGVTQTPRYLIKTRGQQVTLSCSPISGHRSVSWYQQTPGQGLQFLFEYFSETQRNKGNFPGRFSGRQFSNSRSEMNVSTLELGDSALYLCASYDQVGSTDTQYFGPGTRLTVL.

The rearrangement joins TRBV9 to TRBJ2-3; D not resolved. The CDR3 totals 16 residues. V lost 4 bases and J lost 2, with 17 bases in between. Germline assignment: CDR1 SGDLS and CDR2 YYNGEE. The CDR3 sequence: CASSPRPGLDTDTQYF. DNA for the CDR3: TGTGCCAGCAGCCCTCGGCCGGGCTTAGACACAGATACGCAGTATTTT.